This entry concerns a single TCR beta chain. Its cognate antigen is unknown. This specimen belongs to a study of OX40 agonist ivuxolimab in advanced cancers. Study-level points and caveats: Certain nonresponders likewise exhibited a low normalized T-cell clonal expansion.

Germline V CDR1 and CDR2: SGHNT, YYREEE (reference sequence). V dropped 0 bases and J dropped 4 bases, with 10 bases sitting between them. The CDR3 has 14 residues. TCRdb's copy holds only in-frame clones and misses some; the assay was immunoSEQ multiplex PCR. The profile shows about 76,000 clones, approximately 83% of them singletons. The chain recombines TRBV5-4 with TRBJ2-5, with D perhaps matching TRBD1 (6 bases). Sequencing was performed on CD4+ or CD8+ T cells sorted from blood, taken in a trial of the OX40 agonist ivuxolimab. The receptor was derived from an adult with an advanced solid tumor such as melanoma, head and neck, liver or kidney cancer. CDR3 sequence (DNA): TGTGCCAGCAGCTTGGCACAGGGCCCAGAGACCCAGTACTTC. Translating gives CASSLAQGPETQYF.